This T cell receptor (beta chain) originates from a study of T cell changes during pregnancy in multiple sclerosis. This CDR3 contains 15 residues. The germline V gene has CDR1 SGHVS and CDR2 FQNEAQ. Trimming pared 5 bases from V and 6 bases from J, leaving 19 bases between. The protocol was immunoSEQ multiplex PCR, while the TCRdb copy is restricted to in-frame clones and leaves out a portion. The sample shows some 71,000 clones, around nine tenths of them seen only once. Here the sequenced sample was CD4+ T cells from peripheral blood mononuclear cells, taken in the third trimester of pregnancy. This receptor was obtained from a female donor in good health, enrolled as a control in a pregnancy study. The rearrangement joins TRBV7-8 to TRBJ1-2; TRBD1 is a possible D gene (5 bases). CDR3 in DNA: TGTGCCAGCAGCCGCGGTGGGGTAATAGGGGATGGCTACACCTTC. This codes for CASSRGGVIGDGYTF.